A selection of T cell receptor beta chains follows, all from one sample in a study of cytomegalovirus exposure and HLA in healthy donors. Only in-frame clones appear in the TCRdb table, and some are missing; sequencing was by immunoSEQ multiplex PCR. The table records roughly 130,000 clones, approximately 8.8% of them present only once. The material sequenced was PBMCs. The receptors derive from a man aged 35-49 years in good health and CMV-seronegative. Both conserved end residues are part of each CDR3. The order of the fields is J gene, V gene, D gene, clone size, CDR3 DNA, CDR3 protein. D genes are given only for firm matches. The size of a clone is reported for some rows only, either as once, few or many, or as a class for expanded clones.

TRBJ1-5 | TRBV7-9 | TRBD1 | few | TGTGCCAGCAGCTTATTGGACAGGGTGAGGGCCTATCAGCCCCAGCATTTT | CASSLLDRVRAYQPQHF
TRBJ2-7 | TRBV7-7 | NA | NA | TGTGCCAGCAGCCCCGGAGGAGCTGCCTACGAGCAGTACTTC | CASSPGGAAYEQYF
TRBJ2-7 | TRBV14 | NA | NA | TGTGCCAGCAGCCAAGAACCAGGTAACTCCTACGAGCAGTACTTC | CASSQEPGNSYEQYF
TRBJ2-7 | TRBV10-3 | NA | NA | TGTGCCATCAGGCCCTCATTGGGGCCCTACGAGCAGTACTTC | CAIRPSLGPYEQYF
TRBJ2-7 | TRBV4-1 | TRBD1 | NA | TGCGCCAGCAGCCGCACCGGGACAGGGGCCGCAGAGCAGTACTTC | CASSRTGTGAAEQYF
TRBJ1-1 | TRBV5-1 | NA | NA | TGCGCCAGCAGCTTGGGGCAGGGGAGGGCTGAAGCTTTCTTT | CASSLGQGRAEAFF
TRBJ2-3 | TRBV9 | NA | NA | TGTGCCAGCAGCGTGTCGGGTCTTGCCGCAGATACGCAGTATTTT | CASSVSGLAADTQYF
TRBJ2-3 | TRBV5-1 | TRBD2 | NA | TGCGCCAGCAGCTTGTCCAGCGGGGGGGTTTCGTATTTT | CASSLSSGGVSYF
TRBJ1-6 | TRBV2 | TRBD1 | few | TGTGCCAGCAGGCGTGACAGGGGGTATAATTCACCCCTCCACTTT | CASRRDRGYNSPLHF
TRBJ2-3 | TRBV5-1 | TRBD2 | few | TGCGCCAGCGGTAGCGGGGGGGCAACTAGCACAGATACGCAGTATTTT | CASGSGGATSTDTQYF
TRBJ1-6 | TRBV28 | NA | few | TGTGCCAGCAGTTTAGGCCAGGGGCTTAATAATTCACCCCTCCACTTT | CASSLGQGLNNSPLHF
TRBJ1-6 | TRBV7-9 | NA | NA | TGTGCCAGCAGCTTAGTTTTCGGGAATAATTCACCCCTCCACTTT | CASSLVFGNNSPLHF
TRBJ1-5 | TRBV4-3 | TRBD1 | few | TGCGCCAGCAGCCAAGATTGGGGGACAGGGGGCGAAGGCAATCAGCCCCAGCATTTT | CASSQDWGTGGEGNQPQHF
TRBJ2-1 | TRBV30 | TRBD2 | NA | TGTGCCTGGAGCGGGGGGGCCTCCTACAATGAGCAGTTCTTC | CAWSGGASYNEQFF
TRBJ2-7 | TRBV6-1 | TRBD1 | few | TGTGCCAGCAGTGAGATAATGGGGACAGGGCGACACGAGCAGTACTTC | CASSEIMGTGRHEQYF
TRBJ2-5 | TRBV5-4 | TRBD2 | few | TGTGCCAGCAGCGGGGGACTAGCGGGGGGGTTTGAGACCCAGTACTTC | CASSGGLAGGFETQYF
TRBJ1-4 | TRBV9 | NA | few | TGTGCCAGCAGCCCTACCCCGCGGGGGGCGGACGAAAAACTGTTTTTT | CASSPTPRGADEKLFF
TRBJ1-3 | TRBV28 | NA | few | TGTGCCAGCAGTTTGCAGGCTACTGGAAACACCATATATTTT | CASSLQATGNTIYF
TRBJ2-5 | TRBV6-1 | TRBD2 | NA | TGTGCCAGCAGTGCCCCGGGGGGGTACCAAGAGACCCAGTACTTC | CASSAPGGYQETQYF
TRBJ2-3 | TRBV6-4 | TRBD1 | NA | TGTGCCAGCAGTGACTCCACAGGGGCCGGCACAGATACGCAGTATTTT | CASSDSTGAGTDTQYF
TRBJ2-3 | TRBV28 | NA | NA | TGTGCCAGCGGTAAGACAACTAGCACAGATACGCAGTATTTT | CASGKTTSTDTQYF
TRBJ1-1 | TRBV7-6 | NA | NA | TGTGCCAGCAGCTTACGGGGGTGGAACACTGAAGCTTTCTTT | CASSLRGWNTEAFF
TRBJ2-3 | TRBV10-3 | NA | few | TGTGCCATCAGTGGTATGGGGGGTCCAGATACGCAGTATTTT | CAISGMGGPDTQYF
TRBJ2-7 | TRBV4-3 | TRBD2 | few | TGCGCCAGCAGCCAAGATTCAGCGGGGGGTTCCTACGAGCAGTACTTC | CASSQDSAGGSYEQYF
TRBJ1-4 | TRBV9 | NA | few | TGTGCCAGCAGCGCTCTCGGGGTGGCCTCAACTAATGAAAAACTGTTTTTT | CASSALGVASTNEKLFF
TRBJ1-2 | TRBV30 | NA | NA | TGTGCCTGGAGGGAGTCTAATAACTATGGCTACACCTTC | CAWRESNNYGYTF
TRBJ2-5 | TRBV7-7 | NA | few | TGTGCCAGCAGCTTAGACCCACAGAGTGGCCAGTACTTC | CASSLDPQSGQYF
TRBJ2-2 | TRBV5-1 | NA | NA | TGCGCCAGCAGCATACAGGGTTCCGGGGAGCTGTTTTTT | CASSIQGSGELFF
TRBJ2-3 | TRBV4-1 | NA | NA | TGCGCCAGCAGCCAAGTACCCCGAGGCGGTAGCACAGATACGCAGTATTTT | CASSQVPRGGSTDTQYF
TRBJ1-1 | TRBV4-1 | NA | NA | TGCGCCAGCAGCCAAGAAGTGGGGGGTCCCACTGAAGCTTTCTTT | CASSQEVGGPTEAFF
TRBJ1-1 | TRBV19 | NA | few | TGTGCCAGTACTCTACGGGGGGCATCGACTAGATTTATGAACACTGAAGCTTTCTTT | CASTLRGASTRFMNTEAFF
TRBJ1-5 | TRBV19 | NA | NA | TGTGCCAGTAGTATAGGGCCAGGTGGATACAATCAGCCCCAGCATTTT | CASSIGPGGYNQPQHF
TRBJ1-2 | TRBV2 | NA | few | TGTGCCAGCAGTGAATTCCAGGGTGGTTCCTATTATGGCTACACCTTC | CASSEFQGGSYYGYTF
TRBJ1-4 | TRBV23-1 | TRBD1 | few | TGCGCCAGCAGTCAACCAGACAGGGGGCTAGAAAAACTGTTTTTT | CASSQPDRGLEKLFF
TRBJ1-2 | TRBV18 | NA | few | TGTGCCAGCTCACCGGGCAGGGACTATGGCTACACCTTC | CASSPGRDYGYTF
TRBJ2-1 | TRBV28 | TRBD1 | NA | TGTGCCAGCAGAGGGACAGAGACCTACAATGAGCAGTTCTTC | CASRGTETYNEQFF
TRBJ1-2 | TRBV5-1 | NA | NA | TGCGCCAGCCGTTTGGGATCTACGAACTATGGCTACACCTTC | CASRLGSTNYGYTF
TRBJ1-6 | TRBV9 | NA | NA | TGTGCCAGCAGCGTATCGGGGAGAGAGAATTCACCCCTCCACTTT | CASSVSGRENSPLHF
TRBJ2-5 | TRBV10-3 | TRBD1 | NA | TGTGCCATCAGGGGACAGGGGATCCAAGAGACCCAGTACTTC | CAIRGQGIQETQYF
TRBJ1-1 | TRBV7-8 | NA | few | TGTGCCGGCAGCTTAGTTTCGGGGTGGAACACTGAAGCTTTCTTT | CAGSLVSGWNTEAFF
TRBJ1-2 | TRBV5-1 | TRBD1 | NA | TGCGCCAGCAGCTTAGAGGGACAGGGGAACTATGGCTACACCTTC | CASSLEGQGNYGYTF
TRBJ1-5 | TRBV5-6 | NA | few | TGTGCCAGCAGCTTGCACAGCTATTATAGCAATCAGCCCCAGCATTTT | CASSLHSYYSNQPQHF
TRBJ1-2 | TRBV28 | NA | few | TGTGCCAGCAGTTTCTCGCAGAATGGCTACACCTTC | CASSFSQNGYTF
TRBJ1-4 | TRBV19 | NA | few | TGTGCCAGTAGTCGACAGGATAATGAAAAACTGTTTTTT | CASSRQDNEKLFF
TRBJ2-7 | TRBV4-2 | TRBD2 | few | TGTGCCAGCAGCCAAGACTGGACTAGCGGGGTATCGACACCCTACGAGCAGTACTTC | CASSQDWTSGVSTPYEQYF
TRBJ1-1 | TRBV27 | NA | few | TGTGCCAGCAGTCCCCGGCGGGCGAACACTGAAGCTTTCTTT | CASSPRRANTEAFF
TRBJ2-4 | TRBV28 | TRBD1 | many | TGTGCCAGCAGTTCCGACAGGGCGGCTGCCAAAAACATTCAGTACTTC | CASSSDRAAAKNIQYF
TRBJ2-7 | TRBV11-2 | NA | few | TGTGCCAGCAGCTCAGCCTACGAGCAGTACTTC | CASSSAYEQYF
TRBJ2-7 | TRBV13 | NA | NA | TGTGCCAGCAGCTTAGGGCTTTCAACCTACGAGCAGTACTTC | CASSLGLSTYEQYF
TRBJ2-7 | TRBV5-1 | TRBD1 | NA | TGCGCCAGCAGCTTGGCCCCGGGACAGGGGGCCTACGAGCAGTACTTC | CASSLAPGQGAYEQYF
TRBJ1-5 | TRBV19 | NA | few | TGTGCCAGTAGTATAGCCCCAGACAACAATCAGCCCCAGCATTTT | CASSIAPDNNQPQHF
TRBJ2-3 | TRBV27 | NA | NA | TGTGCCAGCACAGCCGAGGCTAGCGTCAGCACAGATACGCAGTATTTT | CASTAEASVSTDTQYF
TRBJ1-1 | TRBV19 | TRBD1 | NA | TGTGCCAGTAGTGGGGACAGCCCTGAAGCTTTCTTT | CASSGDSPEAFF
TRBJ2-7 | TRBV9 | NA | NA | TGTGCCAGCAGCGGACAGGCCCCATCCTCGGGGGAGCAGTACTTC | CASSGQAPSSGEQYF
TRBJ2-3 | TRBV5-1 | TRBD2 | NA | TGCGCCAGCAGCCGGAGCGGGGGGGCCCAAGATACGCAGTATTTT | CASSRSGGAQDTQYF
TRBJ2-1 | TRBV6-1 | TRBD1 | NA | TGTGCCAGCAGCCGGGACAGTGTAAATGAGCAGTTCTTC | CASSRDSVNEQFF
TRBJ2-7 | TRBV7-9 | TRBD2 | few | TGTGCCAGCAGCCCTGGTATGGGAGGGTATGACGAGCAGTACTTC | CASSPGMGGYDEQYF